The 15 T cell receptor beta chains listed next were all sequenced from one sample in a study of blood T cell repertoires in COVID-19. Here immunoSEQ multiplex PCR was the method, and the copy in TCRdb shows in-frame clones only, minus some. The repertoire includes roughly 90,000 clones, about 85% of them detected once, and about an eighth sits in the top ten. Source material: peripheral blood. Every receptor here comes from a human donor in a cohort sampled during active COVID-19.

The chain links TRBV9 to TRBJ2-5, with a weak D call TRBD2 (7 bases). Germline loops: CDR1 SGDLS, CDR2 YYNGEE. Trimming cost V 4 bases and J 0 bases, with 16 bases left between them. This CDR3 contains 16 residues. The CDR3 sequence is CASSPRGRGYQETQYF. The DNA of the CDR3 is TGTGCCAGCAGCCCCCGAGGGAGGGGGTACCAAGAGACCCAGTACTTC.

The chain combines TRBV19 with TRBJ1-5; D is perhaps TRBD1 (6 bases). Trimming shortened V by 7 bases and J by 6 bases, and 25 bases separated the two germline ends. Germline V lookup: CDR1 LNHDA, CDR2 SQIVND (reference sequence). The CDR3 totals 17 residues. CDR3 DNA: TGTGCCAGTACCATAGCGGGGGGGGCAGGGAGGACTCAGCCCCAGCATTTT. Protein: CASTIAGGAGRTQPQHF.

V is TRBV30 and J is TRBJ1-1; 10 positions agree with TRBD1. V lost 1 base, J lost 4 bases, and 12 bases stayed unmatched. The germline gives CDR1 GTSNPN, CDR2 SVGIG (reference sequence). The CDR3 sequence is 17 residues long. CDR3 region: CAWSEGSTGTGVTEAFF. The CDR3 DNA is TGTGCCTGGAGTGAAGGCTCTACCGGGACAGGGGTCACTGAAGCTTTCTTT.

The chain carries TRBV7-8 and TRBJ2-2; 14 bases are a match to TRBD2. Germline V CDR1 and CDR2: SGHVS, FQNEAQ. The CDR3 covers 19 residues. Trimming removed 1 base from V and 5 bases from J; junction bases left unmatched: 9. The CDR3 DNA reads TGTGCCAGCAGCTTAGGACTAGCGGGGGGGCTCGTGGGTACCGGGGAGCTGTTTTTT. This sequence encodes CASSLGLAGGLVGTGELFF.

As DNA, the CDR3 is TGTGCCAGCAGCTCACTAGCGGGAGGTGCAGCAAATGAGCAGTTCTTC. The encoded protein is CASSSLAGGAANEQFF. The V and J genes are TRBV7-9 and TRBJ2-1, with TRBD2 identical over 12 bases. The CDR3 covers 16 residues. The junction had 8 bases not matched to a gene; V was cut back by 4 bases and J by 7 bases. Looked up from germline, CDR1 is SEHNR and CDR2 is FQNEAQ (reference sequence).

This clone was detected only once. The chain joins TRBV6-5 to TRBJ1-2; 7 positions agree with TRBD1. J gave up 2 bases and V 8 bases, and 8 bases lay outside the gene matches. Germline CDR1 reads MNHEY; CDR2 reads SVGAGI. This CDR3 has 14 residues. The CDR3 loop reads CASRPTGSNYGYTF. The DNA of the CDR3 is TGTGCCAGCCGACCGACAGGGTCCAACTATGGCTACACCTTC.

The V and J genes are TRBV11-1 and TRBJ1-2; perhaps TRBD1 as D (6 bases). V was shortened by 1 base and J by 8 bases, with 17 bases between the two germline ends. Germline V gives CDR1 SGHAT, CDR2 FQDESV (reference sequence). There are 15 residues in the CDR3. CDR3 residues: CASSLGPSGGGGYTF. The CDR3 nucleotides read TGTGCCAGCAGCTTAGGACCCTCGGGGGGCGGCGGCTACACCTTC.

The rearrangement links TRBV18 to TRBJ2-5, with TRBD1 identical over 9 bases. V was pared by 3 bases and J by 4 bases, with 0 bases of the junction left unmatched. CDR1 is KGHSH and CDR2 is LQKENI in the germline V gene. CDR3 length: 13 residues. CDR3 amino acids: CASSPDRGETQYF. The CDR3 bases are TGTGCCAGCTCACCGGACAGGGGAGAGACCCAGTACTTC.

In this sample, this clone turned up once. The chain joins TRBV5-1 to TRBJ1-3; the D gene is possibly TRBD1 (5 bases). Germline V CDR1 and CDR2: SGHRS, YFSETQ. The V end lost 4 bases, the J end lost 0 bases, and 8 bases lay between the germline ends. This CDR3 contains 14 residues. CDR3 nucleotide sequence: TGCGCCAGCAGCCCCGACAGCTCTGGAAACACCATATATTTT. Its protein is CASSPDSSGNTIYF.

The gene calls are TRBV15 and TRBJ2-2, with TRBD1 matching over 8 bases. In germline, CDR1 is LNHNV, CDR2 YYDKDF (reference sequence). The V segment lost 2 bases and the J segment 7 bases; nucleotides outside the gene matches: 3. This CDR3 comprises 14 residues. For the CDR3, the DNA is TGTGCCACCAGCAGACTCACAGGGGGCGGGGAGCTGTTTTTT. This encodes CATSRLTGGGELFF. Drawing the rest from reference TRBV15 and TRBJ2-2, the complete variable domain is DAMVIQNPRYQVTQFGKPVTLSCSQTLNHNVMYWYQQKSSQAPKLLFHYYDKDFNNEADTPDNFQSRRPNTSFCFLDIRSPGLGDTAMYLCATSRLTGGGELFFGEGSRLTVL.

The J gene is TRBJ1-1, the V gene TRBV28; 7 nucleotides agree with TRBD1. CDR3 length: 14 amino acids. Unmatched junction bases numbered 3, after V lost 5 bases and J lost 0 bases. The germline gives CDR1 MDHEN, CDR2 SYDVKM. The chain's CDR3 is CASSLGQVNTEAFF. In DNA, the CDR3 is TGTGCCAGCAGTCTCGGACAGGTGAACACTGAAGCTTTCTTT.

The rearrangement uses TRBV28 and TRBJ2-1; 9 bases are a match to TRBD1. This CDR3 spans 17 amino acids. Germline loops: CDR1 MDHEN, CDR2 SYDVKM. The ends lost 6 bases at V and 7 bases at J; junction bases unmatched: 16. As DNA, the CDR3 is TGTGCCAGCAGCCCCCGGCCCGGGACAGGGAAGTTGAATGAGCAGTTCTTC. It translates to CASSPRPGTGKLNEQFF.

This chain uses TRBV28 with TRBJ1-5; 8 nucleotides agree with TRBD1. V lost 3 bases to trimming and J lost 1 base; unmatched junction nucleotides: 8. The CDR3 sequence is 17 residues long. Germline loops: CDR1 MDHEN, CDR2 SYDVKM. In DNA, the CDR3 is TGTGCCAGCAGTTTTCCTGGACAGGGAAGGAGCAATCAGCCCCAGCATTTT. Encoded protein: CASSFPGQGRSNQPQHF.

This chain joins TRBV7-9 and TRBJ1-2; the D gene is possibly TRBD1 (6 bases). The V gene's germline CDR1 is SEHNR and CDR2 FQNEAQ (reference sequence). The CDR3 extends over 15 amino acids. The V end lost 1 base, the J end lost 4 bases, and 13 bases lay between the germline ends. The CDR3 DNA follows: TGTGCCAGCAGCTTAGAGGGCAGGACAGTCTATGGCTACACCTTC. As protein: CASSLEGRTVYGYTF. The complete variable domain, with remaining parts taken from reference TRBV7-9 and TRBJ1-2, reads DTGVSQNPRHKITKRGQNVTFRCDPISEHNRLYWYRQTLGQGPEFLTYFQNEAQLEKSRLLSDRFSAERPKGSFSTLEIQRTEQGDSAMYLCASSLEGRTVYGYTFGSGTRLTVV.

The genes are TRBV20-1 and TRBJ2-5, with TRBD1 matching over 8 bases. V trimming: 3 bases; J trimming: 5 bases; junction bases outside the gene matches: 5. Germline V gene data show CDR1 as DFQATT and CDR2 as SNEGSKA (reference sequence). The CDR3 sequence is 13 residues long. The CDR3 coding sequence is TGCAGTGCTAGTTCAGGGGGCCAGGAGACCCAGTACTTC. Residues: CSASSGGQETQYF.